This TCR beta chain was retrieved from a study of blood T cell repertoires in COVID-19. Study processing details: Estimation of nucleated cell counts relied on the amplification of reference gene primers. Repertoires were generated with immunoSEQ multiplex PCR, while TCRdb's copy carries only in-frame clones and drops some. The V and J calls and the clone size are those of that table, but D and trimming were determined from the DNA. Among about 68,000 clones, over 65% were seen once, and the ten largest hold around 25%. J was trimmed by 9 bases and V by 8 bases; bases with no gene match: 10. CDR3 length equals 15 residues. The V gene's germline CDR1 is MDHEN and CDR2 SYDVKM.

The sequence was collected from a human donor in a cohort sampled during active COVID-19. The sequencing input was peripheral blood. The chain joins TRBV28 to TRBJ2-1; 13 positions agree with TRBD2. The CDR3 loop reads CASSYPGLAGSEQFF. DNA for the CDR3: TGTGCCAGCTCGTACCCGGGACTAGCGGGGTCTGAGCAGTTCTTC.